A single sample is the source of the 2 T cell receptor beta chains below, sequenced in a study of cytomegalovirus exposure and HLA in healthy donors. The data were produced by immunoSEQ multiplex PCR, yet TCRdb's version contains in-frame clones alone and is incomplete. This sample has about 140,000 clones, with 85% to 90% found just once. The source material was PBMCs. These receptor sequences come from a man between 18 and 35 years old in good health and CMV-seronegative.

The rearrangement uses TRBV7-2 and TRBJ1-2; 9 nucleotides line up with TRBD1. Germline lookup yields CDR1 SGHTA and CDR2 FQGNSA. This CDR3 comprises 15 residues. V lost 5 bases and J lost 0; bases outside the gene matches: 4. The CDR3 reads CASSPRDRANYGYTF. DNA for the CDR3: TGTGCCAGCAGCCCACGGGACAGGGCTAACTATGGCTACACCTTC.

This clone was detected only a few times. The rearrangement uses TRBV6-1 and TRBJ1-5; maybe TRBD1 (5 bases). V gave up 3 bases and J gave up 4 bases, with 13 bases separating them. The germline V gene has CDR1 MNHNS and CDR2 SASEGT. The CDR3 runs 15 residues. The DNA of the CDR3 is TGTGCCAGCAGTGACCGCGGGACCGTAAATCAGCCCCAGCATTTT. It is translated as CASSDRGTVNQPQHF.